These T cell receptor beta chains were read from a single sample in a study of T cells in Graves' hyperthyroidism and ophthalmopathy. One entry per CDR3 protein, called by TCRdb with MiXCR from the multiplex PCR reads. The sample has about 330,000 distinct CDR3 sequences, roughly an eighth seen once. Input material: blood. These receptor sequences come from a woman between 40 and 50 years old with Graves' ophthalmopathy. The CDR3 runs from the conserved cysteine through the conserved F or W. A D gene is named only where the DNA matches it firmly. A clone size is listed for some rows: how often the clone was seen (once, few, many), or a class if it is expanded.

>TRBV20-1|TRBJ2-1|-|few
CSVIRASYNEQFF
TGCAGCGTTATTAGGGCCTCCTACAATGAGCAGTTCTTC
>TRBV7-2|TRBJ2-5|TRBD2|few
CASSSPPSGDGETQYF
TGTGCCAGCAGCTCGCCGCCTAGCGGGGACGGGGAGACCCAGTACTTC
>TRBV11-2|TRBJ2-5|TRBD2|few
CASSLIWGLAMQETQYF
TGTGCCAGCAGCTTAATTTGGGGACTAGCCATGCAAGAGACCCAGTACTTC
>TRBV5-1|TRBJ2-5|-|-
CASSFSPGQETQYF
TGCGCCAGCAGCTTTTCCCCGGGACAAGAGACCCAGTACTTC
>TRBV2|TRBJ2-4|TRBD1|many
CASSPGQGNIQYF
TGTGCCAGCAGCCCCGGACAGGGGAACATTCAGTACTTC
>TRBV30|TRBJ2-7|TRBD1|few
CAWGLDRVGEQYF
TGTGCCTGGGGATTAGACAGGGTGGGGGAGCAGTACTTC
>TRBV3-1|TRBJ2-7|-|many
CASSQAAVGAHEQYF
TGTGCCAGCAGCCAAGCCGCCGTGGGAGCCCACGAGCAGTACTTC
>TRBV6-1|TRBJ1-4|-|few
CASSFRGPYEKLFF
TGTGCCAGCAGTTTCCGGGGGCCTTACGAAAAACTGTTTTTT
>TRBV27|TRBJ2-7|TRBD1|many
CASSFSRGSYEQYF
TGTGCCAGCAGTTTCTCCAGGGGGTCCTACGAGCAGTACTTC
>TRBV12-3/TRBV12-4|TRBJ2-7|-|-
CASSGSRVREQYF
TGTGCCAGCAGTGGCAGCAGGGTTAGGGAGCAGTACTTC
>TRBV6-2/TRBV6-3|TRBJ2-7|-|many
CASSYTPIHEQYF
TGTGCCAGCAGTTACACACCAATCCACGAGCAGTACTTC